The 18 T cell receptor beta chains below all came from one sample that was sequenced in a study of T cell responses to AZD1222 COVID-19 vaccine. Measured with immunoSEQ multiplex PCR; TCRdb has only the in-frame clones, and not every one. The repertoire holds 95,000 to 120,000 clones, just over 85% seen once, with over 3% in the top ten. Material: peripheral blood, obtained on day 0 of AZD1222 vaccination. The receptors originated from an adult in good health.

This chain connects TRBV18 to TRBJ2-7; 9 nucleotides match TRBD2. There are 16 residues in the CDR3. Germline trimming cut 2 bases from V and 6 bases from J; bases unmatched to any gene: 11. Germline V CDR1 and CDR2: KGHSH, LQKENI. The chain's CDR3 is CASSPFAGTSSGEQYF. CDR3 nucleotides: TGTGCCAGCTCACCATTTGCCGGGACTAGCTCTGGCGAGCAGTACTTC.

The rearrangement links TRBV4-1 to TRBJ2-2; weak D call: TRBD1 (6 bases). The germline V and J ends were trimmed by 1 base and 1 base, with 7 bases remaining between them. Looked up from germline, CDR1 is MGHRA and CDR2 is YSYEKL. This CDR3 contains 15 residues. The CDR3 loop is CASSQVTGNTGELFF. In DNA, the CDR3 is TGCGCCAGCAGCCAAGTGACAGGGAACACCGGGGAGCTGTTTTTT.

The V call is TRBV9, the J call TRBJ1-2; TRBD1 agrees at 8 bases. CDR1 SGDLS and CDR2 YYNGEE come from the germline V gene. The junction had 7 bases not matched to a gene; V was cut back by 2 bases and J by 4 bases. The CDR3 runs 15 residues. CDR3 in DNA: TGTGCCAGCAGCGTGCCGGGACAGGAAATCTATGGCTACACCTTC. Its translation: CASSVPGQEIYGYTF.

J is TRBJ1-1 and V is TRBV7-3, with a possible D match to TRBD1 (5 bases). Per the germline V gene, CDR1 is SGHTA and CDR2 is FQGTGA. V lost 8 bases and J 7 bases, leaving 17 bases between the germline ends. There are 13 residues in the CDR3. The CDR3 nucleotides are TGTGCCAGCTCCCGTGGGGGTGCGGGTGAAGCTTTCTTT. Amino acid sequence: CASSRGGAGEAFF.

This CDR3 is CASSFGVWAEAFF. DNA of the CDR3: TGTGCCAGCAGTTTCGGGGTCTGGGCTGAAGCTTTCTTT. The chain combines TRBV12-3 or TRBV12-4 with TRBJ1-1, with D unresolved. The CDR3 is 13 amino acids. The V end was cut by 3 bases, the J end by 6 bases, with 11 bases between.

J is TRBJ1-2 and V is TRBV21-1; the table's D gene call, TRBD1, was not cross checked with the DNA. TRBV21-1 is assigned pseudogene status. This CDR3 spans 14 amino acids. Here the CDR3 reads CASSKRWTGCCYTF. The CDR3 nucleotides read TGTGCCAGCAGCAAAAGGTGGACAGGTTGTTGCTACACCTTC.

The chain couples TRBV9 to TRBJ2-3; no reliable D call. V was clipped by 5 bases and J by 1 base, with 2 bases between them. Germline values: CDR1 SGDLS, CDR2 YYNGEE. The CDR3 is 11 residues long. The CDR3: CASRGTDTQYF. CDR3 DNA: TGTGCCAGCAGAGGCACAGATACGCAGTATTTT.

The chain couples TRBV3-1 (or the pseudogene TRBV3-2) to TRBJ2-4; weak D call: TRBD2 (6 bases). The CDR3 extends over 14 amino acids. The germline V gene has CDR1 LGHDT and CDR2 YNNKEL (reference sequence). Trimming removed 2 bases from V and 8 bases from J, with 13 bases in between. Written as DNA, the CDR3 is TGTGCCAGCAGCCAAAAAGGCGGGGAAGACATTCAGTACTTC. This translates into CASSQKGGEDIQYF.

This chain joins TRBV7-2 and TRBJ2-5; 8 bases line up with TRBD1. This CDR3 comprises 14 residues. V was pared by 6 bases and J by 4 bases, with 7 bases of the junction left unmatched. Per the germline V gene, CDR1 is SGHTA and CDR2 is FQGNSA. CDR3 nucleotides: TGTGCCAGCAGTCACAGGGGGGTAAGAGAGACCCAGTACTTC. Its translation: CASSHRGVRETQYF.

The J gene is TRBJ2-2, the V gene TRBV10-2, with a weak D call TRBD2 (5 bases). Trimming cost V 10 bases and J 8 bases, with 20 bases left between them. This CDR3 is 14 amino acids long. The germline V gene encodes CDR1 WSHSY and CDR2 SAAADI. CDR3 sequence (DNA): TGCGCCACCCCGGGGATCGGTCGGTCGGGGGAGCTGTTTTTT. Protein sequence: CATPGIGRSGELFF.

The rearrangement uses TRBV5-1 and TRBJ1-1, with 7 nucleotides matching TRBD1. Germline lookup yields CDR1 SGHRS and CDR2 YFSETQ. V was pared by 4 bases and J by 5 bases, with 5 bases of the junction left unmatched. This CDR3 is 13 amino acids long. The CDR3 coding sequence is TGCGCCAGCAGCCACCCAGGGGGGACTGAAGCTTTCTTT. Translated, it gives CASSHPGGTEAFF.

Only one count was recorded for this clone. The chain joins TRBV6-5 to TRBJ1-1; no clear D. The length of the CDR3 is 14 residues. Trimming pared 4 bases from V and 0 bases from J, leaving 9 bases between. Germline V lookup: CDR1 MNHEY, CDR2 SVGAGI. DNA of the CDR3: TGTGCCAGCAGTTCACGGCAGCTGAACACTGAAGCTTTCTTT. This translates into CASSSRQLNTEAFF.

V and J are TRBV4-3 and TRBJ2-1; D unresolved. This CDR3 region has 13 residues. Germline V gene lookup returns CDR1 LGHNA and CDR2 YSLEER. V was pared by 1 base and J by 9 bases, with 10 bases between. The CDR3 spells CASSQGIGGEQFF. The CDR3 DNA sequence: TGCGCCAGCAGCCAAGGGATTGGCGGTGAGCAGTTCTTC.

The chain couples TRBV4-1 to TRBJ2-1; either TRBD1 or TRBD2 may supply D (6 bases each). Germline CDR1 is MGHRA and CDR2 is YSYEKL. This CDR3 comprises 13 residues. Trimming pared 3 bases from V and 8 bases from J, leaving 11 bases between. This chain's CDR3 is CASSQNRGHEQFF. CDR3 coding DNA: TGCGCCAGCAGCCAGAACCGGGGGCATGAGCAGTTCTTC.

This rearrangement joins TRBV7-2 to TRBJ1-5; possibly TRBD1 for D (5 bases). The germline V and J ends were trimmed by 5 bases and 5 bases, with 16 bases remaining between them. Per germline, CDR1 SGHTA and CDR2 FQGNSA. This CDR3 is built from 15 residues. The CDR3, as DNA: TGTGCCAGCAGCGTTAGACGGGGAGGGGATCAGCCCCAGCATTTT. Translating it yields CASSVRRGGDQPQHF.

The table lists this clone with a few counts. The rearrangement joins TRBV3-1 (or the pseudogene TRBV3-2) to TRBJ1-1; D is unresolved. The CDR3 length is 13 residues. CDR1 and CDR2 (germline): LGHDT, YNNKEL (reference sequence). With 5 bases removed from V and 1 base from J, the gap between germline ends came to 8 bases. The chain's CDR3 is CASSATENTEAFF. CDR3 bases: TGTGCCAGCAGCGCAACAGAGAACACTGAAGCTTTCTTT.

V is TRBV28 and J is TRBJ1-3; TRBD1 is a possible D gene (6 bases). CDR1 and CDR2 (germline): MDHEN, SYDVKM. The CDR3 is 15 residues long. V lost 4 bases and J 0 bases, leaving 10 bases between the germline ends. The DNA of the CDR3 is TGTGCCAGCAGTTCCACAGGGCCCTCTGGAAACACCATATATTTT. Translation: CASSSTGPSGNTIYF.

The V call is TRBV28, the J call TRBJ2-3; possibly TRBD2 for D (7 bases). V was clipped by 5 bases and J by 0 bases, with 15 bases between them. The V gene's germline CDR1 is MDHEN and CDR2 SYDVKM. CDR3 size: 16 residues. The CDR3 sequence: CASSGPGGASTDTQYF. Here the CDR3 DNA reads TGTGCCAGCAGTGGCCCGGGGGGCGCTAGCACAGATACGCAGTATTTT. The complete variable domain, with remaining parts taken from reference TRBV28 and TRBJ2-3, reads DVKVTQSSRYLVKRTGEKVFLECVQDMDHENMFWYRQDPGLGLRLIYFSYDVKMKEKGDIPEGYSVSREKKERFSLILESASTNQTSMYLCASSGPGGASTDTQYFGPGTRLTVL.